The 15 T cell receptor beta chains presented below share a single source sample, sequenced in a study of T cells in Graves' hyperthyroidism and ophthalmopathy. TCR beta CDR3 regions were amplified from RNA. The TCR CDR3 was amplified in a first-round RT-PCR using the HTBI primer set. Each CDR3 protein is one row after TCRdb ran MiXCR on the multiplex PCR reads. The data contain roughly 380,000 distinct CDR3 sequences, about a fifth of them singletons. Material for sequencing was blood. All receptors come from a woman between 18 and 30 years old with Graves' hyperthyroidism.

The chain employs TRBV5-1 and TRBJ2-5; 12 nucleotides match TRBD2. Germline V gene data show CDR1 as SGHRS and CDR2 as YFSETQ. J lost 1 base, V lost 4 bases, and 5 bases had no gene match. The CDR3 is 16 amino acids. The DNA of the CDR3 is TGCGCCAGCAGCCCGGCTAGCGGGGGGGGCCAAGAGACCCAGTACTTC. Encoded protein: CASSPASGGGQETQYF.

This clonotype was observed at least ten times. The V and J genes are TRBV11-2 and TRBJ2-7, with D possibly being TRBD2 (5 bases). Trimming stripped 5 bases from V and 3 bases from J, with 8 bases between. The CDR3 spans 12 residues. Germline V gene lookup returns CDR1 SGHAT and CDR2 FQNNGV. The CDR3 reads CASSTGSYEQYF. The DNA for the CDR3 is TGTGCCAGCAGCACGGGGAGCTACGAGCAGTACTTC.

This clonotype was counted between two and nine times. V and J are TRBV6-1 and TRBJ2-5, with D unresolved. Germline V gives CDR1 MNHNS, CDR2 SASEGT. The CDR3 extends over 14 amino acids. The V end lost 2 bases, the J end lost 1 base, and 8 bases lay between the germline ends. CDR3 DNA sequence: TGTGCCAGCAGTGAACAGATACTCCAAGAGACCCAGTACTTC. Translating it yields CASSEQILQETQYF.

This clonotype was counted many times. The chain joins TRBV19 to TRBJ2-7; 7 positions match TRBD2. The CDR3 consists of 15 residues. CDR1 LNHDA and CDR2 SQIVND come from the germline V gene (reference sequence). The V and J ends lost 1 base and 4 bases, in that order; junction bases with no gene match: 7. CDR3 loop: CASSIGGGFAYEQYF. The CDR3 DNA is TGTGCCAGTAGTATAGGCGGGGGTTTCGCTTACGAGCAGTACTTC.

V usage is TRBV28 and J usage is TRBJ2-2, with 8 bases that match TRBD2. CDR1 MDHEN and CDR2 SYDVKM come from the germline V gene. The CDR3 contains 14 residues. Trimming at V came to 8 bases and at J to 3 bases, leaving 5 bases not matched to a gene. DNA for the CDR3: TGTGCCAGCTTCCGCGGGGGGTACACCGGGGAGCTGTTTTTT. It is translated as CASFRGGYTGELFF. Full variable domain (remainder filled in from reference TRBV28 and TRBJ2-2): DVKVTQSSRYLVKRTGEKVFLECVQDMDHENMFWYRQDPGLGLRLIYFSYDVKMKEKGDIPEGYSVSREKKERFSLILESASTNQTSMYLCASFRGGYTGELFFGEGSRLTVL.

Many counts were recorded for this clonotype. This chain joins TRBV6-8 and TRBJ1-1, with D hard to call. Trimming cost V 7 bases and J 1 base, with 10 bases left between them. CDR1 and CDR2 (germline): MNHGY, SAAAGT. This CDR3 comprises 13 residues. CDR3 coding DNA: TGTGCCAGCAAGGCAGGTGGGAACACTGAAGCTTTCTTT. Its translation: CASKAGGNTEAFF.

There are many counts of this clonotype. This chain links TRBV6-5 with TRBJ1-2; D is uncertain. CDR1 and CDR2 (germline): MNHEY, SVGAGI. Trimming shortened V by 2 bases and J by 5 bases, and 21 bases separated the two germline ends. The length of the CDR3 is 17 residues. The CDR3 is CASSYPGSSRRNYGYTF. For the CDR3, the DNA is TGTGCCAGCAGTTACCCCGGGTCATCCCGCCGGAATTATGGCTACACCTTC.

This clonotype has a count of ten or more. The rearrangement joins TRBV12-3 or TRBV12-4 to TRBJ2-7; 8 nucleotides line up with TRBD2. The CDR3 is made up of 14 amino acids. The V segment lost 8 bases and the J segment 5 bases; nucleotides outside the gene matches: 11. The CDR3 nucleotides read TGTGCCAGCGGGGTGACGGGGGGGAACGACGAGCAGTACTTC. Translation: CASGVTGGNDEQYF.

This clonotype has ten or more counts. The CDR3 spells CASSWGGAETQYF. The CDR3 DNA sequence: TGTGCCAGCAGTTGGGGAGGGGCAGAGACCCAGTACTTC. The chain recombines TRBV27 with TRBJ2-5, with 7 bases identical to TRBD2. The germline gives CDR1 MNHEY, CDR2 SMNVEV (reference sequence). The CDR3 consists of 13 residues. The J segment lost 4 bases and the V segment lost 4 bases, leaving 3 bases of the junction unmatched.

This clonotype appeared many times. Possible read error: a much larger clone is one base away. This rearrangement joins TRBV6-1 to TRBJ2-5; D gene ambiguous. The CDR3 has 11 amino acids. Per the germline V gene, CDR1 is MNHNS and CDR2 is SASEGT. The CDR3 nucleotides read TGTGCCAGCAGTTGGCAAGAGACCCAGTGCTTC. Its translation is CASSWQETQCF.

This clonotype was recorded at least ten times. DNA of the CDR3: TGCAGTGCTAGAGGACTAGCGGGGGTCCTTAAACAAGAGACCCAGTACTTC. Its translation is CSARGLAGVLKQETQYF. The chain is built from TRBV20-1 and TRBJ2-5; 12 bases agree with TRBD2. Germline CDR1 reads DFQATT; CDR2 reads SNEGSKA (reference sequence). The CDR3 runs to 17 residues. V dropped 1 base and J dropped 2; count of bases not matched to a gene: 8.

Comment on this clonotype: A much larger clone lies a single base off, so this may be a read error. As DNA, the CDR3 is TGTGCCAGCATGCGATCGATGGGAGCAAAAAACATTAAGTACTTC. The encoded protein is CASMRSMGAKNIKYF. The chain carries TRBV2 and TRBJ2-4; D is possibly TRBD2 (5 bases). Germline CDR1 and CDR2: SNHLY and FYNNEI. The CDR3 is 15 amino acids.

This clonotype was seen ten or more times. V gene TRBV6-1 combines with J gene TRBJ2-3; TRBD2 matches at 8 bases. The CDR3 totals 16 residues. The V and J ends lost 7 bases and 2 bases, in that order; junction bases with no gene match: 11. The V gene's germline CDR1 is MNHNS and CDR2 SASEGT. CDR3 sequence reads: CASTVSGTRFTDTQYF. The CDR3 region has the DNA TGTGCCAGCACCGTCTCCGGGACTAGATTCACAGATACGCAGTATTTT.

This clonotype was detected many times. CDR3 DNA: TGTGCCAGCAGGACAGGGTCGTATAGCAATCAGCCCCAGCATTTT. Its protein is CASRTGSYSNQPQHF. The chain recombines TRBV28 with TRBJ1-5, with 7 bases that match TRBD1. The junction had 5 bases not matched to a gene; V was cut back by 6 bases and J by 0 bases. CDR1 MDHEN and CDR2 SYDVKM come from the germline V gene. The CDR3 loop spans 15 amino acids.

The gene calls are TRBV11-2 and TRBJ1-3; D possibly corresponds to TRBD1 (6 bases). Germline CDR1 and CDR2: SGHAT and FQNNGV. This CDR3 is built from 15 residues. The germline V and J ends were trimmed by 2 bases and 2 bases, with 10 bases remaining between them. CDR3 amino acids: CASSLRGVAGNTIYF. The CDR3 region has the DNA TGTGCCAGCAGCTTAAGGGGGGTCGCTGGAAACACCATATATTTT.